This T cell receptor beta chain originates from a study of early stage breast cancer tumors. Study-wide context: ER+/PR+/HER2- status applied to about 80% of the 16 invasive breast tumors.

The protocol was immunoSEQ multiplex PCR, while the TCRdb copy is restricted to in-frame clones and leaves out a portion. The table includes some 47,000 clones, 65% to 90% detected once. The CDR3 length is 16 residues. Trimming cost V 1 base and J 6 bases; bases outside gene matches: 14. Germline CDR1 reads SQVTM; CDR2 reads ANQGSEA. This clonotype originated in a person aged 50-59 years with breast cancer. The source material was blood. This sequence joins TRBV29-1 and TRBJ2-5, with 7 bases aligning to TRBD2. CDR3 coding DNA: TGCAGCGTTGAAGGTCCCTTGGGGGGGGGTAGGCAGACCCAGTACTTC. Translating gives CSVEGPLGGGRQTQYF.